This entry lists 3 T cell receptor beta chains sequenced from one sample in a study of molecular identifiers for immune sequencing clone quantification. MiXCR was run by TCRdb on the PCR reads, yielding one entry per CDR3 protein. This table holds about 640,000 distinct CDR3 sequences, 20% found once. Sequencing used naive CD8+ T cells from blood, with Jurkat cell RNA spiked in. The subset is: FACS-sorted CD8+CD4-CCR7+CD45RA+ naive T cells. The origin of the receptors is a human donor in good health. Some libraries in this study had Jurkat cell RNA spiked in.

Comments on this clonotype: A clone one base away is much larger, so this may be a read error. CDR3 region: CASLRIDTQYF. CDR3 sequence (DNA): TGTGCCAGCTTACGGATAGATACGCAGTATTTT. The genes are TRBV2 and TRBJ2-3; D gene uncertain. There are 11 residues in the CDR3. V dropped 8 bases and J dropped 5 bases, with 8 bases sitting between them. Germline loops: CDR1 SNHLY, CDR2 FYNNEI. The variable domain in full, with the rest retrieved from reference TRBV2 and TRBJ2-3, is EPEVTQTPSHQVTQMGQEVILRCVPISNHLYFYWYRQILGQKVEFLVSFYNNEISEKSEIFDDQFSVERPDGSNFTLKIRSTKLEDSAMYFCASLRIDTQYFGPGTRLTVL.

This chain links TRBV20-1 with TRBJ1-1, with D unresolved. CDR1 and CDR2 from the germline V gene are DFQATT and SNEGSKA (reference sequence). V gave up 7 bases and J gave up 3 bases, with 15 bases separating them. This CDR3 spans 13 amino acids. Here the CDR3 reads CSGRVGFDTEAFF. The DNA of the CDR3 is TGCAGTGGGCGGGTAGGTTTTGACACTGAAGCTTTCTTT.

A word on this clonotype: A much larger clonotype is one base distant, so this may be a read error. The CDR3 reads CSVGEGLRNEQFF. CDR3 bases: TGCAGCGTCGGAGAGGGCCTACGCAATGAGCAGTTCTTC. The chain employs TRBV29-1 and TRBJ2-1; possibly TRBD2 for D (5 bases). The V end was cut by 6 bases, the J end by 6 bases, with 15 bases between. The CDR3 sequence is 13 residues long. Per the germline V gene, CDR1 is SQVTM and CDR2 is ANQGSEA.